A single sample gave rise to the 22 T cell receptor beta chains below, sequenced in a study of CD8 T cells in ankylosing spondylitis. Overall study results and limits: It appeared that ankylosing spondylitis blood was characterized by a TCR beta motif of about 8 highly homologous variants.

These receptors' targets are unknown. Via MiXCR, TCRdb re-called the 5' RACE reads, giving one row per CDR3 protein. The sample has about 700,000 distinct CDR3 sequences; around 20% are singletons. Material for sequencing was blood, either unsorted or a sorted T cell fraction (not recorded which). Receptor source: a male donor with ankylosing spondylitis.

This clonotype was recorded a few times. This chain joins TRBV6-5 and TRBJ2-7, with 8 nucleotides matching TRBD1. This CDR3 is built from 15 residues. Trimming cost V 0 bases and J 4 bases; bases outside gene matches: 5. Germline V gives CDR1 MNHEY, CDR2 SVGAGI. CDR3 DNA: TGTGCCAGCAGTTACTCCGGCAGGGGGCGGTACGAGCAGTACTTC. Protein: CASSYSGRGRYEQYF.

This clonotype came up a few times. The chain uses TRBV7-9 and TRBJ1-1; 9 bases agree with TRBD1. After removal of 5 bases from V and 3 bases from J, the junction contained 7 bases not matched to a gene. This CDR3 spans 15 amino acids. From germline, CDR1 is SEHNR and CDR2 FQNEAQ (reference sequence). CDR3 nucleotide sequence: TGTGCCAGCAGCGGGTACAGGGGGCTGGACACTGAAGCTTTCTTT. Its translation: CASSGYRGLDTEAFF.

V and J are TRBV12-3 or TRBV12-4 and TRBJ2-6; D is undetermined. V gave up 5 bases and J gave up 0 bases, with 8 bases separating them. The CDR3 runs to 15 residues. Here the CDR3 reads CASSAGYSGANVLTF. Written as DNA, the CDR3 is TGTGCCAGCAGTGCAGGCTACTCTGGGGCCAACGTCCTGACTTTC.

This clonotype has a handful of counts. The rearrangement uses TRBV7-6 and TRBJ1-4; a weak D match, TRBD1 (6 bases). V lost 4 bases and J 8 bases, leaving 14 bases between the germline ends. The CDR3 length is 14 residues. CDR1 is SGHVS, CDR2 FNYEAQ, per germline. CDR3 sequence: CASSWDTLGEKLFF. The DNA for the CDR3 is TGTGCCAGCAGCTGGGACACCCTCGGGGAAAAACTGTTTTTT.

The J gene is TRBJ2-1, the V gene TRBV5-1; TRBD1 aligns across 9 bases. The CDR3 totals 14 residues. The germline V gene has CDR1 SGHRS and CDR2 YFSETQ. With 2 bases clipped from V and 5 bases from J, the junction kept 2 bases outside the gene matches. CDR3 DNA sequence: TGCGCCAGCAGCTTCCGGACAGGGGACAATGAGCAGTTCTTC. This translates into CASSFRTGDNEQFF.

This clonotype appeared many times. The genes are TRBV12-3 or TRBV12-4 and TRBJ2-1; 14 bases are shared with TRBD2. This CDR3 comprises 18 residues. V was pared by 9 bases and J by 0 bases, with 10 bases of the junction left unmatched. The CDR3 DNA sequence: TGTGCCAGTACGCGTCCGGGGACTAGCGGGAGCTCCTACAATGAGCAGTTCTTC. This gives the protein CASTRPGTSGSSYNEQFF.

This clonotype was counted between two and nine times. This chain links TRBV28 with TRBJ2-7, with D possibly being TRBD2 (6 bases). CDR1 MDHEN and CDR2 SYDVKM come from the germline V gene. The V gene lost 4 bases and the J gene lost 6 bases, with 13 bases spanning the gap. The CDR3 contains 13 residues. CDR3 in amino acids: CASSSSPGGEQYF. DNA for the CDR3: TGTGCCAGCAGTTCGTCCCCCGGGGGCGAGCAGTACTTC.

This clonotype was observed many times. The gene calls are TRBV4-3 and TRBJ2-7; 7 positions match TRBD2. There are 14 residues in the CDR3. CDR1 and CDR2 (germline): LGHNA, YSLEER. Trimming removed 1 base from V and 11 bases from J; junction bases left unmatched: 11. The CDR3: CASSQVFGGSLEYF. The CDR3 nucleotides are TGCGCCAGCAGCCAAGTATTCGGCGGGAGTTTGGAGTACTTC.

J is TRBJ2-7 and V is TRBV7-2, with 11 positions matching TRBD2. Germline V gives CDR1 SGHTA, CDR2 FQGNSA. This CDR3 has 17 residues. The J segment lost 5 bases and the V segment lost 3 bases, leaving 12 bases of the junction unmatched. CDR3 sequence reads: CASSFSGGAYLTDEQYF. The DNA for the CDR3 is TGTGCCAGCAGCTTTAGCGGGGGGGCCTATCTCACAGACGAGCAGTACTTC.

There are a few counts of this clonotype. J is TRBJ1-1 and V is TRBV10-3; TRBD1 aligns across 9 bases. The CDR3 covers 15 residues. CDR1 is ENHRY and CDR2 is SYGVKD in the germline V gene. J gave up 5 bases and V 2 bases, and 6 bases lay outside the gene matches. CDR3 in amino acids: CAISEGTGRETEAFF. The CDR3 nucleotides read TGTGCCATCAGTGAGGGGACAGGGCGTGAAACTGAAGCTTTCTTT.

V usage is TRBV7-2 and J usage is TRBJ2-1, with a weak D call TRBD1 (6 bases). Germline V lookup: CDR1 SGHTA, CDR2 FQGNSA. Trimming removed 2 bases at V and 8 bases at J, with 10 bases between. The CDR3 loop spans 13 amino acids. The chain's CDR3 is CASSLNRVHEQFF. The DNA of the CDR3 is TGTGCCAGCAGCTTAAACAGGGTGCATGAGCAGTTCTTC.

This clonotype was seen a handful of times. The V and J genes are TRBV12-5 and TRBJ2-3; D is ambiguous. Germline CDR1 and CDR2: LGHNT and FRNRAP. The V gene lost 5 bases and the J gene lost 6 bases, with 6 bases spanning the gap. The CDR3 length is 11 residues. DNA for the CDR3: TGTGCTAGTGGTCAAGTTGATACGCAGTATTTT. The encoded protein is CASGQVDTQYF. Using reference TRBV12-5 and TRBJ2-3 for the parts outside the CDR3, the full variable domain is DARVTQTPRHKVTEMGQEVTMRCQPILGHNTVFWYRQTMMQGLELLAYFRNRAPLDDSGMPKDRFSAEMPDATLATLKIQPSEPRDSAVYFCASGQVDTQYFGPGTRLTVL.

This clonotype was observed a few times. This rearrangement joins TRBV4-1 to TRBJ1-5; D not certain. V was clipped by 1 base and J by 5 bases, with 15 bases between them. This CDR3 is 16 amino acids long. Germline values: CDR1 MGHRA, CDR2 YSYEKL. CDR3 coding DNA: TGCGCCAGCAGCCAAGGGCTGTCAGGAATGCATCAGCCCCAGCATTTT. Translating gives CASSQGLSGMHQPQHF.

CDR3 DNA: TGTGCCAGCAGCATGCCCGGACGACAGCCGAACACCGGGGAGCTGTTTTTT. Residues: CASSMPGRQPNTGELFF. The chain employs TRBV12-3 or TRBV12-4 and TRBJ2-2; D perhaps matches TRBD1 (5 bases). The V end was cut by 6 bases, the J end by 0 bases, with 17 bases between. The CDR3 is made up of 17 amino acids.

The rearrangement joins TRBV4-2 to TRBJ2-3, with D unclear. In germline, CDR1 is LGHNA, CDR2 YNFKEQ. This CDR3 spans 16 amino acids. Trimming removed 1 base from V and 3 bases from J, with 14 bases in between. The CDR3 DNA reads TGTGCCAGCAGCCAAGGTTCTAACGGACCGACAGATACGCAGTATTTT. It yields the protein CASSQGSNGPTDTQYF.

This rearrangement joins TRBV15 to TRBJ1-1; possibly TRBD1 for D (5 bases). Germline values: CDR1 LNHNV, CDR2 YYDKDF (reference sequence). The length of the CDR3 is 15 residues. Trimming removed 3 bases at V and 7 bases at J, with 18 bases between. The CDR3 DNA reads TGTGCCACCAGCAGGGGGGTGGGCCTTGAGGGTGAAGCTTTCTTT. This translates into CATSRGVGLEGEAFF.

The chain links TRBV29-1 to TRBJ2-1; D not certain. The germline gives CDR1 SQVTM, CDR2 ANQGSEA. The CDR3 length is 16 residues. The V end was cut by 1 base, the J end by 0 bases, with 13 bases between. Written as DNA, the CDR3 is TGCAGCGTTGAAGGGAGCAGCAAACACTCCTACAATGAGCAGTTCTTC. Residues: CSVEGSSKHSYNEQFF.

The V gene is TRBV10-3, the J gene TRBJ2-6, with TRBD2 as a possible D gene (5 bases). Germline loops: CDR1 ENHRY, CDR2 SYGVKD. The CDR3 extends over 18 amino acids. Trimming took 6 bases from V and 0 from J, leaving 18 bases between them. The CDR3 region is CAISNGVGPLSGANVLTF. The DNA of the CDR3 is TGTGCCATCAGCAACGGGGTAGGTCCCCTCTCTGGGGCCAACGTCCTGACTTTC.

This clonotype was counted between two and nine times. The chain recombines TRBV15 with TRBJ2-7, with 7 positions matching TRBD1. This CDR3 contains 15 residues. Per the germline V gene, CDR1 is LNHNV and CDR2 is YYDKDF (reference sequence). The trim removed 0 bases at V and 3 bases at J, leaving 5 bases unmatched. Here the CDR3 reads CATSRDQGGVYEQYF. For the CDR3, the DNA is TGTGCCACCAGCAGAGATCAAGGGGGCGTCTACGAGCAGTACTTC.

CDR3 coding DNA: TGTGCCACCAGCAGAGATCTAGCGGGGGCGTTCAACTACGAGCAGTACTTC. It encodes CATSRDLAGAFNYEQYF. J is TRBJ2-7 and V is TRBV15; 10 nucleotides match TRBD2. The CDR3 runs 17 residues. In germline, CDR1 is LNHNV, CDR2 YYDKDF (reference sequence). Trimming cost V 0 bases and J 3 bases; bases outside gene matches: 8.

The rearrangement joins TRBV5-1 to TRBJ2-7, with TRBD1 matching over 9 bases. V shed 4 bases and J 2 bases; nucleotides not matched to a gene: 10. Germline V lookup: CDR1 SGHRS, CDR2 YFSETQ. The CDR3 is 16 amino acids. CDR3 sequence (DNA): TGCGCCAGCAGCAAACAGAGACAGGGGGGGCCCTACGAGCAGTACTTC. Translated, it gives CASSKQRQGGPYEQYF.

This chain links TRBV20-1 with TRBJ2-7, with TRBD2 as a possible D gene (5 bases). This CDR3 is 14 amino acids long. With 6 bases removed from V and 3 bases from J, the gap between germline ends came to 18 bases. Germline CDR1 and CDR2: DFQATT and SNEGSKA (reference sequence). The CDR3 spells CSALEGRQSYEQYF. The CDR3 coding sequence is TGCAGTGCCCTAGAGGGCAGGCAGAGCTACGAGCAGTACTTC.